Following are 6 T cell receptor beta chains from one sample sequenced in a study of T-cell memory formation after mild COVID-19. From the 5' RACE reads, TCRdb called clonotypes with MiXCR, one entry per CDR3 protein. The sample holds 200,000 to 250,000 distinct CDR3 sequences, roughly 17% seen once. The sequencing input was PBMCs or a T cell subset sorted from them (not recorded which). The origin of the receptors is a man younger than 30 who had mild COVID-19 (a few samples of this study predate the infection). Cell type and time point are not known.

This clonotype is classed as medium-sized (0.01 to 0.1%). The chain is built from TRBV12-3 or TRBV12-4 and TRBJ1-1, with a possible D match to TRBD1 (5 bases). The CDR3 length is 15 residues. V was shortened by 1 base and J by 0 bases, with 9 bases between the two germline ends. The CDR3, as DNA: TGTGCCAGCAGTTTAGACGCGGGGCTGAACACTGAAGCTTTCTTT. Protein product: CASSLDAGLNTEAFF.

This clonotype turned up a few times. V is TRBV10-3 and J is TRBJ1-5, with TRBD1 matching over 7 bases. Germline trimming cut 2 bases from V and 6 bases from J; bases unmatched to any gene: 10. This CDR3 has 16 residues. Germline V CDR1 and CDR2: ENHRY, SYGVKD. This CDR3 is CAISETRQGVSQPQHF. The CDR3 nucleotides read TGTGCCATCAGTGAGACGAGACAGGGTGTAAGTCAGCCCCAGCATTTT.

This clonotype was seen more than once but under ten times. This sequence joins TRBV9 and TRBJ2-3, with TRBD2 matching 10 bases. The CDR3 contains 15 residues. The ends lost 3 bases at V and 5 bases at J; junction bases unmatched: 6. Germline V gives CDR1 SGDLS, CDR2 YYNGEE. The CDR3 here is CASSGPSGGGDTQYF. The CDR3 coding sequence is TGTGCCAGCAGCGGACCGAGCGGGGGGGGAGATACGCAGTATTTT.

Concerning this clonotype itself: The junction and the germline gene differ at one end; a read error may be behind it. V usage is TRBV7-7 and J usage is TRBJ2-5, with 7 bases lining up with TRBD2. The CDR3 consists of 15 residues. CDR1 SSHAT and CDR2 FNYEAQ come from the germline V gene (reference sequence). CDR3 DNA sequence: TGTGCTAGCAGCCAAGGCAGCGGGAACCAAGAGACCCAGTACTTC. Protein sequence: CASSQGSGNQETQYF.

This clonotype has ten or more counts. CDR3 amino acids: CASSLGQGEQPQHF. The CDR3 bases are TGTGCCAGCAGCTTAGGACAGGGGGAACAGCCCCAGCATTTT. V gene TRBV7-2 combines with J gene TRBJ1-5; TRBD1 aligns across 9 bases. With 1 base clipped from V and 7 bases from J, the junction kept 2 bases outside the gene matches. There are 14 residues in the CDR3. Germline lookup yields CDR1 SGHTA and CDR2 FQGNSA.

The rearrangement joins TRBV20-1 to TRBJ2-5; 7 bases align to TRBD1. Germline CDR1 is DFQATT and CDR2 is SNEGSKA (reference sequence). V was clipped by 3 bases and J by 1 base; unmatched bases: 2. The CDR3 is made up of 13 amino acids. The CDR3 DNA sequence: TGCAGTGCTAGGGGACAGCCCCAAGAGACCCAGTACTTC. Amino acid sequence: CSARGQPQETQYF.